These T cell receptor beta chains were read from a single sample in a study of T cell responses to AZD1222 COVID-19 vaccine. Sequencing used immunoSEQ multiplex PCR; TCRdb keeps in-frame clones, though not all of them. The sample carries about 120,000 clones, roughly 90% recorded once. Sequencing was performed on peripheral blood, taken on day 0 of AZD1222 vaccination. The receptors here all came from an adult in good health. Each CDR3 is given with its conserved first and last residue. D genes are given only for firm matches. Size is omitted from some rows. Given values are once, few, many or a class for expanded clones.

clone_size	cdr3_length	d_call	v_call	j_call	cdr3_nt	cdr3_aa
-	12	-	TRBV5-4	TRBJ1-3	TGTGCCGGCAGGGGATCCGGAAACACCATATATTTT	CAGRGSGNTIYF
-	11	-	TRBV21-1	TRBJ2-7	TGTGCCAGCACCGCTTACTACGAGCAGTACTTC	CASTAYYEQYF
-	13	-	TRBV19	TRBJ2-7	TGTGCCAGTAGTATAGAGCAGGACTACGAGCAGTACTTC	CASSIEQDYEQYF
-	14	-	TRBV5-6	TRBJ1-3	TGTGCCAGCAGCCCCCGGGAGGCGGGAAACACCATATATTTT	CASSPREAGNTIYF
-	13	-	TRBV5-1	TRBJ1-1	TGCGCCAGCAGCTGGGCAGTAAACACTGAAGCTTTCTTT	CASSWAVNTEAFF
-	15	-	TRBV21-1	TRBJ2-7	TGTGCCAGCAGCGCCAATAGCGGGAGAGGGTACGAGCAGTACTTC	CASSANSGRGYEQYF
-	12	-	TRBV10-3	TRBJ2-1	TGTGCCACAAACGGGAACGACAATGAGCAGTTCTTC	CATNGNDNEQFF
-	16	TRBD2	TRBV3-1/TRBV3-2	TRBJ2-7	TGTGCCAGCAGCCAAGTGGGACTAGCGATGCCCTACGAGCAGTACTTC	CASSQVGLAMPYEQYF
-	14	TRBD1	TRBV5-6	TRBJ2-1	TGTGCCAGCAGCCCCGGACAGGGCTACAATGAGCAGTTCTTC	CASSPGQGYNEQFF
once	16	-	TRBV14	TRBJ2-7	TGTGCCAGCAGCCAATGGTCGAGGGGCTTGATTTACGAGCAGTACTTC	CASSQWSRGLIYEQYF
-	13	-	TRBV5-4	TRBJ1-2	TGTGCCAGCAGACCCGTAAGACAGTATGGCTACACCTTC	CASRPVRQYGYTF
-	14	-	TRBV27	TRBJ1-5	TGTGCCAGCAGTTTAGGATATAGCAATCAGCCCCAGCATTTT	CASSLGYSNQPQHF
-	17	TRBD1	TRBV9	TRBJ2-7	TGTGCCAGCAGCGACCGGGACAGGCTCTTTCCCCCCTACGAGCAGTACTTC	CASSDRDRLFPPYEQYF
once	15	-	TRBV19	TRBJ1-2	TGTGCCAGTAGTATGTGGGGGAAGGATAACTATGGCTACACCTTC	CASSMWGKDNYGYTF
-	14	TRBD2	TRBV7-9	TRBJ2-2	TGTGCCGGGGGGCTAGCGGGAGCCGGCGGGGAGCTGTTTTTT	CAGGLAGAGGELFF
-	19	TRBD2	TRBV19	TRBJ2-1	TGTGCCAGTAGTATTAATAAGGCTAGCGGGAGGGCCCTTCGGAATGAGCAGTTCTTC	CASSINKASGRALRNEQFF
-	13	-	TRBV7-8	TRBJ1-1	TGTGCCAGCAGCTTAACGGGGCCCACGGAAGCTTTCTTT	CASSLTGPTEAFF
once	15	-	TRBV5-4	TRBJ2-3	TGTGCCAGCAGCTTGGAAGACAGGCGAGGAGATACGCAGTATTTT	CASSLEDRRGDTQYF
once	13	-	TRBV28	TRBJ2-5	TGTGCCAGCCGGGGAGCTAGCCAAGAGACCCAGTACTTC	CASRGASQETQYF
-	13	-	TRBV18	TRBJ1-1	TGTGCCAGCTCGGTAGGGGAGAACACTGAAGCTTTCTTT	CASSVGENTEAFF
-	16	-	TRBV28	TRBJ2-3	TGTGCCAGCAGTTCCTCAATTGCAGGGATGACAGATACGCAGTATTTT	CASSSSIAGMTDTQYF
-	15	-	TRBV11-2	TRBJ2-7	TGTGCCAGCAGCCGAGGCCGCGGGGGCTGGGGGGAGCAGTACTTC	CASSRGRGGWGEQYF
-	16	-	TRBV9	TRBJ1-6	TGTGCCAGCAGCGCCCCTATAGCATTTTATAATTCACCCCTCCACTTT	CASSAPIAFYNSPLHF
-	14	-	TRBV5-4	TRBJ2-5	TGTGCCAGCAGCTTCGTATTCCAAGAGGGGACCCAGTACTTC	CASSFVFQEGTQYF
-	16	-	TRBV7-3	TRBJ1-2	TGTGCCAGCAGCTCATGGCCCAGGGGCTACAACTATGGCTACACCTTC	CASSSWPRGYNYGYTF
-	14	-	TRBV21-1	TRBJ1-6	TGTGCCAGCCGGAATGGGACAGGGAATTCACCCCTCCACTTT	CASRNGTGNSPLHF
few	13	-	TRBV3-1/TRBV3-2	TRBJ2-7	TGTGCCAGCAGCCAATCCTTCTCTCTCGAGCAGTACTTC	CASSQSFSLEQYF
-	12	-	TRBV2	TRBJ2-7	TGTGCCAGCATCGGGGGACGCGACGAGCAGTACTTC	CASIGGRDEQYF
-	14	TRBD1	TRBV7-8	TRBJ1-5	TGTGCCAGCAGCTCTGGACAGGGTCACCAGCCCCAGCATTTT	CASSSGQGHQPQHF
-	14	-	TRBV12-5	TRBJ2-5	TGTGCTAGTGGTTTGGGGCAGGGGGGAGAGACCCAGTACTTC	CASGLGQGGETQYF
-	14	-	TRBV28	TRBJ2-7	TGTGCCAGCAGTGTCGCCGGGACATTCTACGAGCAGTACTTC	CASSVAGTFYEQYF
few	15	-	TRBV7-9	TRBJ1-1	TGTGCCAGCAGCTTAGAAATCCTCCCGGGGACTGAAGCTTTCTTT	CASSLEILPGTEAFF
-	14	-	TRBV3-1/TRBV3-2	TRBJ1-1	TGTGCCAGCAGCCAAGATTGGGTTACCACTGAAGCTTTCTTT	CASSQDWVTTEAFF
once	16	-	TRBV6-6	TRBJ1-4	TGTGCCAGCAGTTACTCGGCTCAGCCAAAGAATGAAAAACTGTTTTTT	CASSYSAQPKNEKLFF
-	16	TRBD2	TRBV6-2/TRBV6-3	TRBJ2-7	TGTGCCAGCAGTTATCGTTCGGGACTAGCGGACTACGAGCAGTACTTC	CASSYRSGLADYEQYF
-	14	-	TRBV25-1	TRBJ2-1	TGTGCCAGCAGGACGAATACAGGGATCAATGAGCAGTTCTTC	CASRTNTGINEQFF
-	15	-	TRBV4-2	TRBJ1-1	TGTGCCAGCAGCCAAGTAGAGGGAGGTGGATATGAAGCTTTCTTT	CASSQVEGGGYEAFF
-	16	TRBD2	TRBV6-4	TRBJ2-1	TGTGCCAGCAGTGACTCGAATAGCGGGGGGGACAATGAGCAGTTCTTC	CASSDSNSGGDNEQFF
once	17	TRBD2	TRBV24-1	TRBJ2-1	TGTGCCACCAGTGAGGTAGATAGCGGGAGCTCCTACAATGAGCAGTTCTTC	CATSEVDSGSSYNEQFF
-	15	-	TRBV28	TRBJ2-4	TGTGCCAGCAGTTTTAATGAGAGAGCCAAAAACATTCAGTACTTC	CASSFNERAKNIQYF
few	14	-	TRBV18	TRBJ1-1	TGTGCCAGCTCACCGGGGGTAGAGAACACTGAAGCTTTCTTT	CASSPGVENTEAFF
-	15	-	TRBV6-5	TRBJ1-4	TGTGCCAGCAGTTACTCGCAGCCCACCCCCGAAAAACTGTTTTTT	CASSYSQPTPEKLFF
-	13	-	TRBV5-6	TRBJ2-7	TGTGCCAGCAGCTTATTACAGGGTACGCAGCAGTACTTC	CASSLLQGTQQYF
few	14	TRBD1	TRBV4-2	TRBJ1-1	TGTGCCAGCAGCCAAGCCAGGGGGCGGACTGAAGCTTTCTTT	CASSQARGRTEAFF
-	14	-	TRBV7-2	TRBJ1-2	TGTGCCAGCAGCTTAGGGGGAACGGATTATGGCTACACCTTC	CASSLGGTDYGYTF
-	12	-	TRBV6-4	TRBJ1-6	TGTGCCAGCTGGACACCGTTGTGGGCCCTCCACTTT	CASWTPLWALHF
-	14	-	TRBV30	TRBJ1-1	TGTGCCTGGAGTTTGGGGTTGGTGAACACTGAAGCTTTCTTT	CAWSLGLVNTEAFF
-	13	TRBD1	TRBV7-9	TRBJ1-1	TGTGCCAGCAGCTTAGACCGACAGGGGCGAGCTTTCTTT	CASSLDRQGRAFF
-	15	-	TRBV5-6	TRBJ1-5	TGTGCCAGCAGCAACGGACCGGACCGAGGTCAGCCCCAGCATTTT	CASSNGPDRGQPQHF
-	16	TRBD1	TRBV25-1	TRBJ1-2	TGTGCCAGCAGTGATTCTGGGACAGGCTCCTTGGGAGGCTACACCTTC	CASSDSGTGSLGGYTF
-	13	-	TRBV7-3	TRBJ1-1	TGTGCCAGCAGCACCTCGTGGGGGAATGAAGCTTTCTTT	CASSTSWGNEAFF
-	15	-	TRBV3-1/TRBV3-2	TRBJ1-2	TGTGCCAGCAGCCAAGTGGGCGAGCCCCGGGGCGGCTACACCTTC	CASSQVGEPRGGYTF
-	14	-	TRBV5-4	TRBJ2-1	TGTGCCAGCAGCTGGAATTCTGCCTACAATGAGCAGTTCTTC	CASSWNSAYNEQFF
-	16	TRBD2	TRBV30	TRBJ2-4	TGTGCCTGGAGTCCCCGGACTAGCGGGAGCGGGAACATTCAGTACTTC	CAWSPRTSGSGNIQYF
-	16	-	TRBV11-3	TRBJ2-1	TGTGCCAGCAGCCAAGGGGGGGGCCGTGCCTACAATGAGCAGTTCTTC	CASSQGGGRAYNEQFF